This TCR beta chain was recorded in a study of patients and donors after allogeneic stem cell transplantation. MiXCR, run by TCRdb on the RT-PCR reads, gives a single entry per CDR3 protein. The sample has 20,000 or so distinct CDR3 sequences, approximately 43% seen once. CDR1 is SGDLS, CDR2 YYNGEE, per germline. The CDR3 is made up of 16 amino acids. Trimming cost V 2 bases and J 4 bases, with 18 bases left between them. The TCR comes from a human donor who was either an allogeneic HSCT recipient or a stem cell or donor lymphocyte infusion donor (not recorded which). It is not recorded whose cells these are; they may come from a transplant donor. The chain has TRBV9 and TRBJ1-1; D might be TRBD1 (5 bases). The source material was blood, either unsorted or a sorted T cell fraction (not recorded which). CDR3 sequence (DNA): TGTGCCAGCAGCGTGGGCAGGGTGAGGCGGGGCACTGAAGCTTTCTTT. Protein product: CASSVGRVRRGTEAFF.